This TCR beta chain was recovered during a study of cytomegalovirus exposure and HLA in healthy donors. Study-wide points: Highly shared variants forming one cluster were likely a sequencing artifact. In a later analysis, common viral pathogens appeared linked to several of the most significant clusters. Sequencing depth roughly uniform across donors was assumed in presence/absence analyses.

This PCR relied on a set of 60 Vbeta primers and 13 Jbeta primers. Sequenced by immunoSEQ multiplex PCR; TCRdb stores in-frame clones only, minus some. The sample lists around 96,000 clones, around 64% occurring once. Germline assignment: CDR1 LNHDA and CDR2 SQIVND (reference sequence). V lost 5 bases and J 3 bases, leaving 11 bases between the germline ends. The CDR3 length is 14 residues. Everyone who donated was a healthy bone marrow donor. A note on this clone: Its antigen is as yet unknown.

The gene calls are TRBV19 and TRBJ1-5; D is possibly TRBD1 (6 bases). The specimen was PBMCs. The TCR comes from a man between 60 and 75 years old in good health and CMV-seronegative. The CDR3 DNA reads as TGTGCCAGTAGTCAGGGGAGAAACAATCAGCCCCAGCATTTT. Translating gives CASSQGRNNQPQHF.